This TCR beta chain was observed in a study of tumor-infiltrating lymphocytes in primary liver carcinoma. With a constant-region primer, TCR beta cDNA was made from approximately 520 ng of total RNA. Three nested multiplex PCR rounds, a slightly modified ARM-PCR method, built the TCR beta libraries. Investigators reported that the first two PCR rounds, at 10 to 11 cycles each, used TRBV1-TRBV30 forward primers with a C-beta reverse primer. TCRdb re-called the multiplex PCR reads through MiXCR, storing one row per CDR3 protein. The table records roughly 30,000 distinct CDR3 sequences, 70% to 80% of them present only once. This CDR3 has 14 residues. Germline loops: CDR1 SGHAT, CDR2 FQNNGV. V lost 10 bases to trimming and J lost 6 bases; unmatched junction nucleotides: 12. With regard to this clonotype: What it recognizes is unknown. Because the CDR3 is missing its conserved closing phenylalanine or tryptophan, this is likely a read error.

Findings and caveats of the study: Pairs comparing tumor with adjacent tissue or blood overlapped less than pairs drawn from tumor regions. Tumors significantly exceeded blood in top-250-clone fraction (p = 0.039).

DNA and RNA were both co-extracted from approximately 22-30 mg of bulk tissue that had not been sorted. Patients carried chronic HBV infection without prior treatment. Every tumor sample analyzed contained over 85% viable tumor cells. This chain joins TRBV11-2 and TRBJ2-1; TRBD1 aligns across 7 bases. Sample: liver tumor tissue from sampling region 3. Specified subset: tumor region T3, left-lateral pole. The clonotype originates from a woman under 40 with primary liver carcinoma and hepatitis B virus infection. In DNA, the CDR3 is TGTGCCACTAGCCACCGAGGGACAGCCAATGAGCAGTTCCTC. Residues: CATSHRGTANEQFL.